Sequencing of this T cell receptor beta chain was carried out in a study of spatial heterogeneity in lung cancer. General study points: Alpha and beta chain coverage of tumor T cells was estimated at about 6.5% and 14%, respectively. Tumors with more nonsynonymous mutations had more expanded intratumoral alpha and beta TCRs.

Ten or more counts support this clonotype. Its antigen is unidentified. TCR cDNA molecules each had a unique molecular identifier. TCRdb processed the 5' RACE reads anew with MiXCR; each CDR3 protein has one entry. The table includes 5,100 or so distinct CDR3 sequences, 7.4% detected once. V lost 1 base to trimming and J lost 2 bases, with 6 bases between them. The CDR3 has 13 residues. Germline assignment: CDR1 SGDLS and CDR2 YYNGEE. Regarding time point: sample taken at primary tumor resection. About 73 TRACERx patients with early, untreated non-small cell lung cancer donated samples. Without sorting, whole RNA was sequenced from tumor, nontumor lung or frozen PBMC.

The chain uses TRBV9 and TRBJ2-5, with D unresolved. The receptor was derived from a male donor with early-stage non-small cell lung cancer. Specimen: lung tumor tissue, collected at surgery. Here the CDR3 DNA reads TGTGCCAGCAGCGTATCGGATCAAGAGACCCAGTACTTC. It translates to CASSVSDQETQYF.